This T cell receptor beta chain was retrieved from a study of cytomegalovirus exposure and HLA in healthy donors. The study, taken as a whole, reports: TCR beta sequences reportedly predicted most subjects' HLA-A and HLA-B alleles accurately. TCR beta V segments were, for the most part, productive about 87% or about 30% of the time in an earlier analysis. Within the data, a cluster of highly shared sequence variants was likely a sequencing artifact.

The PCR used 60 Vbeta and 13 Jbeta primers. Sequencing used immunoSEQ multiplex PCR; TCRdb keeps in-frame clones, though not all of them. This table holds about 67,000 clones, 65% to 70% found once. V trimming: 4 bases; J trimming: 2 bases; junction bases outside the gene matches: 13. The length of the CDR3 is 18 residues. From germline, CDR1 is SGHDT and CDR2 YYEEEE. Comments on this clone: Its target is not known.

This TCR derives from a woman under 40 in good health and CMV-seronegative. This chain links TRBV5-6 with TRBJ2-5, with 11 bases that match TRBD2. Sequenced material: PBMCs. The CDR3 DNA reads TGTGCCAGCAGCCCACTAGCGGGGGAAGCGGAGTATCAAGAGACCCAGTACTTC. Amino acid sequence: CASSPLAGEAEYQETQYF.